The 31 T cell receptor beta chains presented below share a single source sample, sequenced in a study of cytomegalovirus exposure and HLA in healthy donors. PCR employed 60 Vbeta and 13 Jbeta primers. Libraries were prepared by immunoSEQ multiplex PCR; TCRdb keeps only in-frame clonotypes and omits some of them. The table includes roughly 150,000 clones, 78% detected once. The sample consisted of PBMCs. The source is a woman aged 40 to 50 in good health and CMV-seropositive.

The J gene is TRBJ2-2, the V gene TRBV5-1, with D maybe TRBD2 (6 bases). Trimming pared 5 bases from V and 4 bases from J, leaving 21 bases between. The CDR3 length is 17 residues. Germline loops: CDR1 SGHRS, CDR2 YFSETQ. The CDR3 region has the DNA TGCGCCAGCAGTTTAGGCGGGCGGGGTAGAAGCACCGGGGAGCTGTTTTTT. This translates into CASSLGGRGRSTGELFF.

J is TRBJ1-2 and V is TRBV7-8, with D possibly matching TRBD1 (5 bases). The CDR3 is made up of 12 amino acids. Trimming stripped 1 base from V and 7 bases from J, with 7 bases between. Germline CDR1 reads SGHVS; CDR2 reads FQNEAQ. DNA of the CDR3: TGTGCCAGCAGCTTAGGGGGGGTTGGCTACACCTTC. It yields the protein CASSLGGVGYTF.

CDR3: CATTAQGLFYGYTF. The CDR3 DNA follows: TGTGCCACCACAGCACAGGGGTTATTCTATGGCTACACCTTC. The rearrangement joins TRBV6-5 to TRBJ1-2; TRBD1 matches at 7 bases. The junction had 12 bases not matched to a gene; V was cut back by 10 bases and J by 4 bases. Per the germline V gene, CDR1 is MNHEY and CDR2 is SVGAGI. The CDR3 extends over 14 amino acids.

The V gene is TRBV5-1, the J gene TRBJ1-4, with D perhaps TRBD1 (6 bases). Germline values: CDR1 SGHRS, CDR2 YFSETQ. Trimming removed 0 bases at V and 8 bases at J, with 17 bases between. The length of the CDR3 is 16 residues. The CDR3 here is CASSLARGQPGEKLFF. As DNA, the CDR3 is TGCGCCAGCAGCTTGGCTAGGGGACAACCCGGGGAAAAACTGTTTTTT.

This chain links TRBV30 with TRBJ2-5; tentatively, D is TRBD2 (6 bases). The end of the DNA is better explained by TRBJ2-7, so the J call may be wrong. CDR3 length: 13 residues. CDR1 and CDR2 from the germline V gene are GTSNPN and SVGIG (reference sequence). In DNA, the CDR3 is TGTGCCTGGAGTACGGGAGTCCTCTACGAGCAGTACTTC. As protein: CAWSTGVLYEQYF.

This clone was seen a single time. The genes are TRBV30 and TRBJ1-5; D might be TRBD1 (5 bases). The germline CDR1 and CDR2 sequences are GTSNPN and SVGIG (reference sequence). The CDR3 is made up of 14 amino acids. The germline V and J ends were trimmed by 4 bases and 5 bases, with 15 bases remaining between them. The DNA of the CDR3 is TGTGCCTGGAACGGTCAGGGCGACCATCAGCCCCAGCATTTT. Amino acids: CAWNGQGDHQPQHF.

The V and J genes are TRBV7-9 and TRBJ1-2; TRBD1 matches at 9 bases. J lost 8 bases, V lost 10 bases, and 17 bases had no gene match. Germline CDR1 reads SEHNR; CDR2 reads FQNEAQ (reference sequence). The CDR3 extends over 15 amino acids. The CDR3 region has the DNA TGTGCCATAGGGGGGACAGGGACCGTCACTGAGGGCTACACCTTC. Translated: CAIGGTGTVTEGYTF.

The chain couples TRBV19 to TRBJ1-3; tentative D call: TRBD1 (5 bases). CDR3 length: 15 amino acids. The germline V gene has CDR1 LNHDA and CDR2 SQIVND (reference sequence). V lost 3 bases, J lost 0 bases, and 9 bases lay in between. CDR3 protein: CASSIAGNSGNTIYF. CDR3 bases: TGTGCCAGTAGTATTGCAGGGAACTCTGGAAACACCATATATTTT.

The rearrangement joins TRBV4-1 to TRBJ2-3; 8 bases agree with TRBD2. J gave up 3 bases and V 4 bases, and 6 bases lay outside the gene matches. The CDR3 runs 15 residues. CDR1 is MGHRA, CDR2 YSYEKL, per germline. CDR3 region: CASSPGGIGTDTQYF. As DNA, the CDR3 is TGCGCCAGCAGCCCGGGGGGGATCGGGACAGATACGCAGTATTTT.

The V gene is TRBV27, the J gene TRBJ1-5; tentatively, D is TRBD1 (5 bases). CDR1 and CDR2 from the germline V gene are MNHEY and SMNVEV (reference sequence). This CDR3 comprises 15 residues. Trimming left V 6 bases short and J 0 bases short, with 12 bases between. Here the CDR3 reads CASRTAGTSNQPQHF. Written as DNA, the CDR3 is TGTGCCAGCAGAACGGCGGGGACTAGCAATCAGCCCCAGCATTTT.

The rearrangement links TRBV15 to TRBJ1-3; tentative D call: TRBD1 (5 bases). V lost 0 bases to trimming and J lost 2 bases, with 11 bases between them. This CDR3 is built from 16 residues. The germline V gene has CDR1 LNHNV and CDR2 YYDKDF (reference sequence). CDR3 residues: CATSRDRSGTGNTIYF. The CDR3 bases are TGTGCCACCAGCAGAGATAGATCAGGGACTGGAAACACCATATATTTT.

This rearrangement joins TRBV6-5 to TRBJ2-5, with TRBD2 matching over 10 bases. The V gene end was trimmed by 6 bases and the J gene end by 5 bases; junction bases not matched to a gene: 6. Germline V gene data show CDR1 as MNHEY and CDR2 as SVGAGI. This CDR3 comprises 14 residues. Written as DNA, the CDR3 is TGTGCCAGCAGACTAGCGGGATCGAGGGAGACCCAGTACTTC. This codes for CASRLAGSRETQYF.

This clone was seen only once. The gene calls are TRBV6-5 and TRBJ1-1, with D hard to call. Between the trimmed V and J ends, which lost 6 bases and 5 bases, there was a span of 13 bases. This CDR3 is built from 13 residues. In germline, CDR1 is MNHEY, CDR2 SVGAGI. The CDR3 nucleotides are TGTGCCAGCAGGGGCCAAAGATGGACTGAAGCTTTCTTT. Encoded protein: CASRGQRWTEAFF.

This clone was seen a handful of times. The V gene is TRBV5-4, the J gene TRBJ2-5; TRBD2 matches 7 bases. CDR1 is SGHNT and CDR2 is YYREEE in the germline V gene (reference sequence). The V gene end was trimmed by 0 bases and the J gene end by 1 base; junction bases not matched to a gene: 0. The CDR3 loop spans 14 amino acids. The CDR3 DNA sequence: TGTGCCAGCAGCTTGGGGACTAGCCAAGAGACCCAGTACTTC. Protein product: CASSLGTSQETQYF.

This clone has just a few counts. The chain recombines TRBV4-2 with TRBJ1-4; TRBD1 matches 9 bases. Per the germline V gene, CDR1 is LGHNA and CDR2 is YNFKEQ. Trimming removed 10 bases from V and 5 bases from J; junction bases left unmatched: 5. The CDR3 covers 13 residues. The CDR3 DNA sequence: TGTGCCACCTTCGACAGGGGGAATGAAAAACTGTTTTTT. Its translation is CATFDRGNEKLFF.

The chain joins TRBV5-1 to TRBJ2-7; TRBD2 aligns across 10 bases. V trimming: 3 bases; J trimming: 7 bases; junction bases outside the gene matches: 7. The CDR3 contains 14 residues. Germline V lookup: CDR1 SGHRS, CDR2 YFSETQ. The CDR3 region has the DNA TGCGCCAGCAGCTCTTCGGGACTAGCGTTTGAGCAGTACTTC. Its translation: CASSSSGLAFEQYF.

The J gene is TRBJ1-1, the V gene TRBV18; TRBD1 matches at 10 bases. Germline assignment: CDR1 KGHSH and CDR2 LQKENI. Trimming at V came to 5 bases and at J to 0 bases, leaving 12 bases not matched to a gene. The CDR3 consists of 18 residues. The CDR3 sequence is CASSSFRDRGSLNTEAFF. CDR3 DNA sequence: TGTGCCAGCTCATCATTCCGGGACAGGGGAAGTTTGAACACTGAAGCTTTCTTT.

CDR3 coding DNA: TGTGCCAGCAGCTTAGGTGGAGCCCGAAACACCATATATTTT. It specifies CASSLGGARNTIYF. This chain joins TRBV11-2 and TRBJ1-3; D gene unclear. Germline V gene data show CDR1 as SGHAT and CDR2 as FQNNGV. The CDR3 covers 14 residues. Trimming took 1 base from V and 5 from J, leaving 9 bases between them.

This chain connects TRBV5-1 to TRBJ2-2; D is unresolved. The CDR3 runs 15 residues. Germline CDR1 SGHRS, CDR2 YFSETQ. V lost 4 bases and J lost 5, with 15 bases in between. The CDR3 sequence is CASSVLYTTTGELFF. CDR3 in DNA: TGCGCCAGCAGCGTACTATATACTACGACCGGGGAGCTGTTTTTT.

V usage is TRBV2 and J usage is TRBJ2-1, with 7 bases aligning to TRBD2. The junction had 11 bases not matched to a gene; V was cut back by 5 bases and J by 10 bases. Germline-derived CDR1 and CDR2 are SNHLY and FYNNEI. The CDR3 is made up of 14 amino acids. DNA of the CDR3: TGTGCCAGCAGTCCAACCTTACTAGCGAGAGAGCAGTTCTTC. It codes for CASSPTLLAREQFF.

This chain joins TRBV25-1 and TRBJ2-3; weak D call: TRBD1 (6 bases). V was cut by 4 bases and J by 3 bases, with 14 bases left in between. The CDR3 runs 15 residues. The V gene's germline CDR1 is MGHDK and CDR2 SYGVNS. CDR3 amino acids: CASSGQQGVTDTQYF. The CDR3 nucleotides are TGTGCCAGCAGTGGCCAACAGGGTGTGACAGATACGCAGTATTTT.

The rearrangement links TRBV12-5 to TRBJ2-7, with 13 nucleotides matching TRBD2. The CDR3 has 14 residues. J was trimmed by 3 bases and V by 7 bases; bases with no gene match: 3. Per germline, CDR1 LGHNT and CDR2 FRNRAP. Here the CDR3 reads CASAGTSGDYEQYF. CDR3 in DNA: TGTGCTAGTGCCGGGACTAGCGGGGACTACGAGCAGTACTTC.

A single count supports this clone. The J gene is TRBJ1-3, the V gene TRBV28; no firm D call. This CDR3 contains 14 residues. Germline V gene lookup returns CDR1 MDHEN and CDR2 SYDVKM. Between the trimmed V and J ends, which lost 5 bases and 1 base, there was a span of 9 bases. CDR3 bases: TGTGCCAGCAGTCGACGCGGGTCTGGAAACACCATATATTTT. It specifies CASSRRGSGNTIYF.

J is TRBJ2-1 and V is TRBV5-4, with 13 bases that match TRBD2. In germline, CDR1 is SGHNT, CDR2 YYREEE (reference sequence). This CDR3 is built from 14 residues. Losses at the gene ends were 1 base for V and 9 bases for J; bases not matched to a gene: 1. The CDR3 nucleotides are TGTGCCAGCAGCTTGACTAGCGGGAGGGGTGAGCAGTTCTTC. Translated, it gives CASSLTSGRGEQFF. Together with reference TRBV5-4 and TRBJ2-1, the CDR3 gives the full variable domain: ETGVTQSPTHLIKTRGQQVTLRCSSQSGHNTVSWYQQALGQGPQFIFQYYREEENGRGNFPPRFSGLQFPNYSSELNVNALELDDSALYLCASSLTSGRGEQFFGPGTRLTVL.

This chain connects TRBV28 to TRBJ1-2; D remains ambiguous. V dropped 5 bases and J dropped 3 bases, with 7 bases sitting between them. This CDR3 contains 12 residues. Germline assignment: CDR1 MDHEN and CDR2 SYDVKM. The CDR3: CASSPQDYGYTF. The CDR3 coding sequence is TGTGCCAGCAGTCCCCAGGACTATGGCTACACCTTC.

This chain links TRBV5-1 with TRBJ2-7; D remains unclear. Germline V CDR1 and CDR2: SGHRS, YFSETQ. Trimming took off 0 bases at V and 5 bases at J, with 3 bases between the two ends. CDR3 length: 11 residues. DNA of the CDR3: TGCGCCAGCAGCTTGGATAACGAGCAGTACTTC. It codes for CASSLDNEQYF.

This chain links TRBV30 with TRBJ2-1; TRBD1 matches at 8 bases. The V gene's germline CDR1 is GTSNPN and CDR2 SVGIG (reference sequence). Trimming cost V 6 bases and J 9 bases; bases outside gene matches: 10. CDR3 length equals 13 residues. This chain's CDR3 is CACGYTGGREQFF. In nucleotides, the CDR3 is TGTGCCTGTGGTTATACAGGGGGACGTGAGCAGTTCTTC.

The chain carries TRBV4-2 and TRBJ2-2; TRBD2 matches 11 bases. The junction had 5 bases not matched to a gene; V was cut back by 6 bases and J by 5 bases. Germline-derived CDR1 and CDR2 are LGHNA and YNFKEQ. The CDR3 runs 15 residues. CDR3 residues: CASSQLAGVTGELFF. In DNA, the CDR3 is TGTGCCAGCAGTCAACTAGCGGGAGTAACCGGGGAGCTGTTTTTT.

The chain links TRBV10-1 to TRBJ1-1, with D unresolved. V was pared by 7 bases and J by 5 bases, with 17 bases between. The CDR3 spans 14 residues. From germline, CDR1 is WNHNN and CDR2 SYGVQD (reference sequence). CDR3 protein: CASTSVRPGTEAFF. CDR3 in DNA: TGCGCCAGCACCTCGGTCCGGCCGGGGACTGAAGCTTTCTTT.

This sequence joins TRBV9 and TRBJ2-1; D is possibly TRBD2 (5 bases). The CDR3 is made up of 15 amino acids. The V end lost 4 bases, the J end lost 0 bases, and 11 bases lay between the germline ends. Germline CDR1 reads SGDLS; CDR2 reads YYNGEE. The CDR3 here is CASSPRTASYNEQFF. In DNA, the CDR3 is TGTGCCAGCAGCCCTCGGACTGCCTCCTACAATGAGCAGTTCTTC.

V and J are TRBV6-1 and TRBJ2-7, with TRBD2 matching over 11 bases. CDR1 is MNHNS, CDR2 SASEGT, per germline. The CDR3 is 16 residues long. Trimming cost V 2 bases and J 7 bases; bases outside gene matches: 10. The CDR3 region has the DNA TGTGCCAGCAGTGAATTCACTAGCGGGAGAGGGGATGAGCAGTACTTC. Its translation is CASSEFTSGRGDEQYF.